Below, 13 T cell receptor beta chains from the same sample are listed, as sequenced in a study of cytomegalovirus exposure and HLA in healthy donors. 60 Vbeta and 13 Jbeta primers were used in PCR. Some clones are missing from TCRdb's copy, which holds only in-frame ones; the method was immunoSEQ multiplex PCR. The repertoire holds more than 80,000 clones, with 64% as singletons. The sequencing input was PBMCs. The receptors originated from a man aged 55 to 69 in good health and CMV-seronegative.

The chain couples TRBV2 to TRBJ2-5; TRBD1 agrees at 7 bases. In germline, CDR1 is SNHLY, CDR2 FYNNEI. The ends lost 6 bases at V and 5 bases at J; junction bases unmatched: 9. The CDR3 extends over 14 amino acids. In nucleotides, the CDR3 is TGTGCCAGCAGGAGGGGGCCCCTGATGGAGACCCAGTACTTC. Amino acids: CASRRGPLMETQYF.

The rearrangement links TRBV29-1 to TRBJ1-2; 7 bases line up with TRBD1. The CDR3 sequence is 14 residues long. Germline CDR1 reads SQVTM; CDR2 reads ANQGSEA. The J segment lost 8 bases and the V segment lost 0 bases, leaving 9 bases of the junction unmatched. CDR3 protein: CSVEEFGTEIGYTF. In DNA, the CDR3 is TGCAGCGTTGAAGAGTTCGGGACAGAAATCGGCTACACCTTC.

The V gene is TRBV6-5, the J gene TRBJ1-1; 8 bases map to TRBD1. Per the germline V gene, CDR1 is MNHEY and CDR2 is SVGAGI. The CDR3 sequence is 13 residues long. The V gene end was trimmed by 5 bases and the J gene end by 6 bases; junction bases not matched to a gene: 5. CDR3 nucleotides: TGTGCCAGCAGTCGGGACAGGTACGCTGAAGCTTTCTTT. Protein product: CASSRDRYAEAFF.

There are a few counts of this clone. The genes are TRBV5-4 and TRBJ1-1; D is undetermined. V was trimmed by 3 bases and J by 1 base, leaving 4 bases between them. CDR1 is SGHNT, CDR2 YYREEE, per germline (reference sequence). The CDR3 covers 12 residues. Here the CDR3 DNA reads TGTGCCAGCAGCTCCAGGAACACTGAAGCTTTCTTT. Its protein product is CASSSRNTEAFF. Filled out from reference TRBV5-4 and TRBJ1-1, the complete variable domain reads ETGVTQSPTHLIKTRGQQVTLRCSSQSGHNTVSWYQQALGQGPQFIFQYYREEENGRGNFPPRFSGLQFPNYSSELNVNALELDDSALYLCASSSRNTEAFFGQGTRLTVV.

V is TRBV29-1 and J is TRBJ1-1; D is perhaps TRBD1 (6 bases). This CDR3 region has 10 residues. The germline V gene has CDR1 SQVTM and CDR2 ANQGSEA. V lost 7 bases and J lost 4, with 7 bases in between. The CDR3 nucleotides are TGCAGCGGACAGGTCACTGAAGCTTTCTTT. It translates to CSGQVTEAFF.

The rearrangement links TRBV5-4 to TRBJ1-2; 7 bases agree with TRBD1. V shed 1 base, J shed 1 base, and the junction held 4 bases outside the gene matches. This CDR3 is 15 amino acids long. Germline CDR1 is SGHNT and CDR2 is YYREEE (reference sequence). In nucleotides, the CDR3 is TGTGCCAGCAGCTTGTCGACAGGGCTTAACTATGGCTACACCTTC. Encoded protein: CASSLSTGLNYGYTF. Full variable domain (missing parts from reference TRBV5-4 and TRBJ1-2): ETGVTQSPTHLIKTRGQQVTLRCSSQSGHNTVSWYQQALGQGPQFIFQYYREEENGRGNFPPRFSGLQFPNYSSELNVNALELDDSALYLCASSLSTGLNYGYTFGSGTRLTVV.

This rearrangement joins TRBV11-2 to TRBJ2-7, with 9 bases fitting TRBD1. The germline V gene has CDR1 SGHAT and CDR2 FQNNGV. With V trimmed by 3 bases and J by 2 bases, 11 bases remained unmatched. This CDR3 is built from 17 residues. CDR3 amino acids: CASSFSGTGNFPYEQYF. CDR3 coding DNA: TGTGCCAGCAGCTTCTCCGGGACAGGGAATTTCCCCTACGAGCAGTACTTC. Using reference TRBV11-2 and TRBJ2-7 for the parts outside the CDR3, the full variable domain is EAGVAQSPRYKIIEKRQSVAFWCNPISGHATLYWYQQILGQGPKLLIQFQNNGVVDDSQLPKDRFSAERLKGVDSTLKIQPAKLEDSAVYLCASSFSGTGNFPYEQYFGPGTRLTVT.

The CDR3 region has the DNA TGTGCCAGCAGCCTCGCGAACACCGGGGAGCTGTTTTTT. Amino acid sequence: CASSLANTGELFF. The chain is built from TRBV2 and TRBJ2-2, with D unresolved. Germline V gene sequence: CDR1 SNHLY, CDR2 FYNNEI. This CDR3 comprises 13 residues. V was shortened by 6 bases and J by 0 bases, with 5 bases between the two germline ends.

This clone was recorded only once. The chain couples TRBV5-1 to TRBJ1-1, with D perhaps TRBD1 (5 bases). With 3 bases removed from V and 3 bases from J, the gap between germline ends came to 9 bases. The CDR3 runs to 13 residues. CDR1 is SGHRS and CDR2 is YFSETQ in the germline V gene. CDR3 sequence reads: CASSWGGDTEAFF. The CDR3 DNA reads as TGCGCCAGCAGCTGGGGGGGGGACACTGAAGCTTTCTTT.

V and J are TRBV2 and TRBJ1-2; a possible D gene is TRBD1 (5 bases). Germline V gene data show CDR1 as SNHLY and CDR2 as FYNNEI. V lost 7 bases, J lost 8 bases, and 23 bases lay in between. The CDR3 runs 15 residues. Here the CDR3 reads CASKNHRQDPLGYTF. The CDR3 coding sequence is TGTGCCAGCAAGAACCACAGGCAGGACCCCTTAGGCTACACCTTC.

The chain recombines TRBV7-9 with TRBJ1-1; no definite D call. Germline-derived CDR1 and CDR2 are SEHNR and FQNEAQ (reference sequence). The CDR3 sequence is 14 residues long. Trimming left V 5 bases short and J 1 base short, with 11 bases between. The CDR3 DNA is TGTGCCAGCAGCAAACACGCCGCGAACACTGAAGCTTTCTTT. Translation: CASSKHAANTEAFF. The full variable domain, rest sourced from reference TRBV7-9 and TRBJ1-1, is DTGVSQNPRHKITKRGQNVTFRCDPISEHNRLYWYRQTLGQGPEFLTYFQNEAQLEKSRLLSDRFSAERPKGSFSTLEIQRTEQGDSAMYLCASSKHAANTEAFFGQGTRLTVV.

The count of this clone is one. The chain couples TRBV19 to TRBJ2-6, with 9 bases aligning to TRBD1. V shed 6 bases and J 7 bases; nucleotides not matched to a gene: 4. Germline loops: CDR1 LNHDA, CDR2 SQIVND (reference sequence). The CDR3 extends over 14 amino acids. Here the CDR3 reads CASSRTGEANVLTF. The DNA of the CDR3 is TGTGCCAGTAGCCGGACAGGGGAAGCCAACGTCCTGACTTTC.

The V and J genes are TRBV2 and TRBJ2-3, with D perhaps TRBD1 (5 bases). CDR1 is SNHLY and CDR2 is FYNNEI in the germline V gene. This CDR3 contains 17 residues. Deletions cut 7 bases from V and 3 bases from J, with 23 bases between. In DNA, the CDR3 is TGTGCCAGCACTGATATCCCGACAGCGAGGCGGACAGATACGCAGTATTTT. This codes for CASTDIPTARRTDTQYF. Looking up the rest from reference TRBV2 and TRBJ2-3 gives the full variable domain: EPEVTQTPSHQVTQMGQEVILRCVPISNHLYFYWYRQILGQKVEFLVSFYNNEISEKSEIFDDQFSVERPDGSNFTLKIRSTKLEDSAMYFCASTDIPTARRTDTQYFGPGTRLTVL.